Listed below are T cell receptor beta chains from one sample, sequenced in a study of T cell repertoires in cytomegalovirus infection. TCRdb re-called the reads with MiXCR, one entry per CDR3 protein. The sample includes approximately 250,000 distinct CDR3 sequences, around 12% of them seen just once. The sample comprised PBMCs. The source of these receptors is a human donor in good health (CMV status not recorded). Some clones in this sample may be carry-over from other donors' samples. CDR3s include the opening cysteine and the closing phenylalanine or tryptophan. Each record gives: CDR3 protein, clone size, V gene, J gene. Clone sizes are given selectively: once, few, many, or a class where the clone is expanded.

CDR3: CAFSESTGMETQYF
size: .
V: TRBV10-3
J: TRBJ2-5

CDR3: CASSSAGKGQPQHF
size: few
V: TRBV11-2
J: TRBJ1-5

CDR3: CASSSRQGSNEQFF
size: many
V: TRBV7-9
J: TRBJ2-1

CDR3: CASSQGINTEAFF
size: .
V: TRBV4-2
J: TRBJ1-1

CDR3: CASGGEAGSSYNEQFF
size: many
V: TRBV12-5
J: TRBJ2-1

CDR3: CASSFGTGRRETQYF
size: .
V: TRBV28
J: TRBJ2-5

CDR3: CASSSGQAHYGYTF
size: few
V: TRBV28
J: TRBJ1-2

CDR3: CASSNKEETQYF
size: many
V: TRBV7-6
J: TRBJ2-5

CDR3: CASGDGNSPLHF
size: .
V: TRBV19
J: TRBJ1-6

CDR3: CASSRRAYEQYF
size: .
V: TRBV28
J: TRBJ2-7

CDR3: CASSGGSRGNEQFF
size: many
V: TRBV12-3/TRBV12-4
J: TRBJ2-1

CDR3: CASSFGTSGGLYEQYF
size: many
V: TRBV7-2
J: TRBJ2-7

CDR3: CASSSPGLWTEAFF
size: many
V: TRBV7-2
J: TRBJ1-1

CDR3: CSAISLAGFLSYNEQFF
size: many
V: TRBV20-1
J: TRBJ2-1

CDR3: CASSSRLPGGIASGRVLETQYF
size: few
V: TRBV6-2/TRBV6-3
J: TRBJ2-5

CDR3: CAGSLGTSGTTGELFF
size: .
V: TRBV6-2/TRBV6-3
J: TRBJ2-2

CDR3: CASSSRTSGAYNEQFF
size: .
V: TRBV28
J: TRBJ2-1

CDR3: CASSIRGRQGGNQPQHF
size: many
V: TRBV19
J: TRBJ1-5

CDR3: CASATGGDMSTDIQYF
size: few
V: TRBV5-1
J: TRBJ2-4

CDR3: CASSLSRKGGSPLHF
size: few
V: TRBV7-8
J: TRBJ1-6

CDR3: CASSPGHEQYF
size: many
V: TRBV7-9
J: TRBJ2-7

CDR3: CASSPGLPYNEQFF
size: many
V: TRBV6-2/TRBV6-3
J: TRBJ2-1

CDR3: CASGGDSNQPQHF
size: .
V: TRBV12-5
J: TRBJ1-5

CDR3: CASSPYPGTASYNEQFF
size: many
V: TRBV6-2/TRBV6-3
J: TRBJ2-1

CDR3: CAISEDFRNQPQHF
size: once
V: TRBV10-3
J: TRBJ1-5

CDR3: CASSLSLLGSGPSTDTQYF
size: many
V: TRBV7-3
J: TRBJ2-3

CDR3: CASSLGPPADEAFF
size: few
V: TRBV11-3
J: TRBJ1-1

CDR3: CASSQVRTSGEETQYF
size: many
V: TRBV3-1
J: TRBJ2-5

CDR3: CASSYSPGFNEKLFF
size: .
V: TRBV6-2/TRBV6-3
J: TRBJ1-4

CDR3: CASSFGGLGTYGYTF
size: .
V: TRBV7-9
J: TRBJ1-2

CDR3: CASSVGLASETQYF
size: .
V: TRBV5-4
J: TRBJ2-5

CDR3: CASSIEGASTYEQYF
size: .
V: TRBV19
J: TRBJ2-7

CDR3: CASSLRPGDIQYF
size: .
V: TRBV7-3
J: TRBJ2-4

CDR3: CASSFRAGAADTQYF
size: many
V: TRBV7-2
J: TRBJ2-3

CDR3: CASSLGQGPLSTNEKLFF
size: many
V: TRBV12-3/TRBV12-4
J: TRBJ1-4

CDR3: CASSLTGPSDTQYF
size: many
V: TRBV7-3
J: TRBJ2-3

CDR3: CASSLGQGGAGITEAFF
size: many
V: TRBV7-8
J: TRBJ1-1

CDR3: CASRVGDRGNTGELFF
size: few
V: TRBV19
J: TRBJ2-2

CDR3: CASSPLGGQEKLFF
size: few
V: TRBV28
J: TRBJ1-4

CDR3: CASSSSVGPGYEKLFF
size: many
V: TRBV7-6
J: TRBJ1-4

CDR3: CASSIRGETQYF
size: many
V: TRBV7-2
J: TRBJ2-5

CDR3: CASSARVAEAFF
size: many
V: TRBV19
J: TRBJ1-1

CDR3: CASSQAGWAEAFF
size: .
V: TRBV14
J: TRBJ1-1

CDR3: CASSSGYNEQFF
size: many
V: TRBV7-9
J: TRBJ2-1

CDR3: CASHPRQNSYSNQPQHF
size: many
V: TRBV7-7
J: TRBJ1-5

CDR3: CASSPTSGFGADTQYF
size: many
V: TRBV6-2/TRBV6-3
J: TRBJ2-3

CDR3: CASSQDPPRFRGPDTQYF
size: .
V: TRBV14
J: TRBJ2-3

CDR3: CASSLQSTYGYTF
size: .
V: TRBV5-6
J: TRBJ1-2

CDR3: CASSTSDRDSSYEQYF
size: .
V: TRBV6-6
J: TRBJ2-7

CDR3: CASIPSGRPYEQYF
size: many
V: TRBV6-2/TRBV6-3
J: TRBJ2-7

CDR3: CASSLIGSGEQFF
size: many
V: TRBV7-8
J: TRBJ2-1

CDR3: CASSPRRNTEAFF
size: many
V: TRBV7-2
J: TRBJ1-1

CDR3: CASRGDGLKNIQYF
size: .
V: TRBV12-3/TRBV12-4
J: TRBJ2-4

CDR3: CASSERLAGQYNEQFF
size: many
V: TRBV19
J: TRBJ2-1

CDR3: CASIPGRRVNEQFF
size: .
V: TRBV19
J: TRBJ2-1

CDR3: CASTLPVGGRETQYF
size: many
V: TRBV7-2
J: TRBJ2-5

CDR3: CASSLDKAAGYTF
size: many
V: TRBV7-9
J: TRBJ1-2

CDR3: CSGSSGVVVDTQYF
size: .
V: TRBV20-1
J: TRBJ2-3

CDR3: CASKPTGNYGYTF
size: many
V: TRBV7-2
J: TRBJ1-2